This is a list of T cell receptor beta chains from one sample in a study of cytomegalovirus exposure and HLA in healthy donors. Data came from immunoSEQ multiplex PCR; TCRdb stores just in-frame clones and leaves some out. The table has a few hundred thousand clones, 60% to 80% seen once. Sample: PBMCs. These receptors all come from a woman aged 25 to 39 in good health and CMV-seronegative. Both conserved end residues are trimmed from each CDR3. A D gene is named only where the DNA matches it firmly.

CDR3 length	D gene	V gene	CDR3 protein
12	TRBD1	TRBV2	ASSGTGQFYEQY
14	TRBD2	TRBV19	ASSTSSLAGIDEQY
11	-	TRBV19	ASSIGGNQPQH
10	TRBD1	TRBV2	ASSRQGAGYT
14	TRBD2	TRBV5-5	ASSLGGTSDTDTQY
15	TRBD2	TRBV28	ASSSPFMHGTSNEQF
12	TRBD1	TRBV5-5	ASSFGDRAYEQY
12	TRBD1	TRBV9	ASSVGGRGQEAF
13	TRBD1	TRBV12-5	ASGLSGQGPYEQY
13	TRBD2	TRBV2	ASSVVTSGIGELF
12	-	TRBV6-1	ASRVIRGVETQY
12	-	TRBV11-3	ASNKWRSDTEAF
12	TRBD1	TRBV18	ASSLGTGNTEAF
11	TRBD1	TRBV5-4	ASRDRANTEAF
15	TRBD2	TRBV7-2	ASSLDPLAGATDTQY
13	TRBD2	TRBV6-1	ASSVSSGNYYEQY
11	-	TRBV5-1	ASSFGQQETQY
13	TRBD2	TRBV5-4	ASSISGREGETQY
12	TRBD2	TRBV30	AWNFGGGTGELF
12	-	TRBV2	ASLMHLANTEAF
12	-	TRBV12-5	ASGLGTENEKLF
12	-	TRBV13	ASSLDRATAEAF
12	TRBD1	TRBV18	ASSLGQLNTEAF
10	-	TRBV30	AWSPPGNTIY
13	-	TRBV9	ASSVGGDFYNEQF
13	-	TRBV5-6	ASSLGGFGNQPQH
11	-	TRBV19	ASSIDSYQPQH
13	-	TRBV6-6	ASSYDSLRNTEAF
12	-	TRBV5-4	ASSLGGEATEAF
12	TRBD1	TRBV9	ASRPSGQLFQAF
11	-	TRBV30	AWSVNSNTEAF
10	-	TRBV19	ASSRDYYGYT
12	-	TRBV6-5	ASSPLSGYNEQF
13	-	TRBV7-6	ASSPWTRGAGELF
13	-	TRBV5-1	ASSSSHGDNYGYT
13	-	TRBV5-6	ASSLVPVSYNEQF
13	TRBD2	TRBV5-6	ASSWGGGTQGGQY
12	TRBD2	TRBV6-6	ATSLAGLRDTQY
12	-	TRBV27	ASSPPQGRTEAF
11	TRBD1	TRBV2	ASRDRGHNEQF
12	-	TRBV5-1	ASSLSSGDTEAF
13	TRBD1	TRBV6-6	ASSPGTGGKTEAF
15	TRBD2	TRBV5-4	VSSLDGISGASKTQY
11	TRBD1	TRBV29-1	SVEPQGAHEQY
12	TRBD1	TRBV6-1	ASSETDRGHGYT
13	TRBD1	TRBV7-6	ASSYGQGENQPQH
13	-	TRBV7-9	ASSPPTGGEYGYT
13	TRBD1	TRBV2	ASSLDRGLNEKLF
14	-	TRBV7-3	ASSSGVAGVNDEQF
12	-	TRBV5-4	ASSLGGGEYGYT
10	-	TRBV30	AWSHRVNAQF
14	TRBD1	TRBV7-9	SSSRREGTGITGYT